This record covers a single TCR beta chain. These data belong to a study of blood T cells in healthy people across ages. Primed by a sample-barcoded 5' primer and a J-beta primer mix, a second PCR proceeded for 7 to 11 cycles. TCRdb analysed the 5' RACE reads with MiXCR anew, one entry per CDR3 protein. The sample includes approximately 1,700,000 distinct CDR3 sequences, about two fifths of them seen just once. The length of the CDR3 is 15 residues. Germline V lookup: CDR1 SGDLS, CDR2 YYNGEE. The J segment lost 2 bases and the V segment lost 3 bases, leaving 5 bases of the junction unmatched. V usage is TRBV9 and J usage is TRBJ2-7; 10 bases are a match to TRBD2. The sequence came from a human donor in good health. Sequenced input: blood. The CDR3 coding sequence is TGTGCCAGCAGCGCTGGGACTAGCGCAACCTACGAGCAGTACTTC. Amino acid sequence: CASSAGTSATYEQYF.